The sequence of this T cell receptor (beta chain) was determined in a study of cytomegalovirus exposure and HLA in healthy donors. Study-level findings and limits: A few chains tied to CMV proved CMV antigen-specific in vitro.

TCRdb's copy holds only in-frame clones and misses some; the assay was immunoSEQ multiplex PCR. The repertoire holds about 56,000 clones, with 93% as singletons. Notes on this clone: Its antigen remains unidentified.

Sequences were obtained from PBMCs. The origin of this receptor is a woman aged 18-35 years in good health and CMV-seropositive.

Here the CDR3 reads CATAWGGFGETQYF. CDR3 nucleotides: TGTGCTACTGCCTGGGGGGGTTTCGGAGAGACCCAGTACTTC. The V call is TRBV7-8, the J call TRBJ2-5, with 7 bases lining up with TRBD2. From germline, CDR1 is SGHVS and CDR2 FQNEAQ. This CDR3 contains 14 residues.